A selection of T cell receptor beta chains follows, all from one sample in a study of beta chain features in type 1 diabetes. TCRdb keeps only in-frame clones here, not all; method: immunoSEQ multiplex PCR. The sample lists about 340,000 clones, around 8.5% seen once, with less than 1.2% in the top ten. The sample was central memory CD4+ T cells from blood. These receptors were collected from a man younger than 40 with type 1 diabetes. Each CDR3 is given with its conserved first and last residue. A D gene is named only where the DNA matches it firmly. For some rows the clone size is stated as once, few or many, or as a class when expanded; others skip it.

>TRBJ2-3|TRBV11-2|.|.
CASRRTGKAQYF
TGTGCCAGCAGACGTACAGGGAAGGCGCAGTATTTT
>TRBJ2-1|TRBV6-6|.|.
CASSGRTVGDWNEQFF
TGTGCCAGCAGTGGGCGGACAGTGGGGGATTGGAATGAGCAGTTCTTC
>TRBJ1-1|TRBV9|.|.
CASSAQAMNTEAFF
TGTGCCAGCAGCGCTCAAGCTATGAACACTGAAGCTTTCTTT
>TRBJ1-5|TRBV9|few|TRBD1
CASSGGTGASNQPQHF
TGTGCCAGCAGCGGAGGGACAGGGGCTAGCAATCAGCCCCAGCATTTT
>TRBJ1-1|TRBV5-1|.|.
CASSFGQNTEAFF
TGCGCCAGCAGCTTCGGACAGAACACTGAAGCTTTCTTT
>TRBJ1-4|TRBV25-1|few|.
CASGDRSFNEKLFF
TGTGCCAGCGGCGACAGGTCCTTTAATGAAAAACTGTTTTTT
>TRBJ1-5|TRBV6-5|few|TRBD1
CASRATTGGNQPQHF
TGTGCCAGCAGGGCTACCACAGGGGGCAATCAGCCCCAGCATTTT
>TRBJ2-2|TRBV9|.|TRBD2
CASSAPSGGSTGELFF
TGTGCCAGCAGCGCCCCAAGCGGGGGGTCTACCGGGGAGCTGTTTTTT
>TRBJ2-7|TRBV29-1|many|.
CSVRQGDEQYF
TGCAGCGTTCGCCAGGGCGACGAGCAGTACTTC
>TRBJ1-2|TRBV19|few|.
CASSIRDRAPEGYGYTF
TGTGCCAGTAGTATTCGCGACCGGGCCCCAGAAGGCTATGGCTACACCTTC
>TRBJ1-1|TRBV6-4|few|.
CASSDNGNTEAFF
TGTGCCAGCAGTGACAATGGGAACACTGAAGCTTTCTTT
>TRBJ2-3|TRBV10-1|few|TRBD2
CASSDSGGTTDTQYF
TGCGCCAGCAGTGATTCCGGGGGGACCACAGATACGCAGTATTTT
>TRBJ2-7|TRBV7-2|.|.
CASSLGRSASYEQYF
TGTGCCAGCAGCTTAGGGAGGTCAGCCTCCTACGAGCAGTACTTC
>TRBJ1-2|TRBV28|.|.
CASNSPKGYTF
TGTGCCAGCAACTCCCCCAAGGGCTACACCTTC
>TRBJ2-3|TRBV18|few|.
CASSGTEGATDTQYF
TGTGCCAGCTCCGGTACAGAAGGGGCCACAGATACGCAGTATTTT
>TRBJ2-1|TRBV7-2|many|.
CASSLWVLASDEQFF
TGTGCCAGCAGCCTATGGGTACTAGCTAGCGATGAGCAGTTCTTC
>TRBJ2-7|TRBV30|few|.
CAWTPGRGSKYF
TGTGCCTGGACCCCCGGCAGGGGAAGCAAGTACTTC
>TRBJ1-1|TRBV7-9|.|TRBD1
CASTITGGDTEAFF
TGTGCCAGCACCATTACAGGGGGAGACACTGAAGCTTTCTTT
>TRBJ2-2|TRBV27|.|TRBD1
CASSPSRDRGIISNTGELFF
TGTGCCAGCAGTCCCAGCCGGGACAGGGGTATTATTTCGAACACCGGGGAGCTGTTTTTT
>TRBJ2-7|TRBV28|.|.
CASSSSTGGGGQYF
TGTGCCAGCAGTTCCTCCACGGGGGGCGGAGGGCAGTACTTC
>TRBJ2-5|TRBV2|.|TRBD2
CASSLALAGGETQYF
TGTGCCAGCTCCCTCGCGCTAGCGGGAGGTGAGACCCAGTACTTC
>TRBJ2-6|TRBV7-2|.|.
CASSLIGGAGANVLTF
TGTGCCAGCAGCTTAATTGGGGGCGCTGGGGCCAACGTCCTGACTTTC
>TRBJ1-6|TRBV5-1|few|.
CASSLDAGYSYNSPLHF
TGCGCCAGCAGCTTGGATGCGGGATACTCCTATAATTCACCCCTCCACTTT
>TRBJ2-2|TRBV5-6|few|.
CASRFSRTGELFF
TGTGCCAGCAGATTTTCCAGAACGGGGGAGCTGTTTTTT
>TRBJ1-1|TRBV2|.|.
CASSEGWGTEAFF
TGTGCCAGCAGTGAGGGCTGGGGCACTGAAGCTTTCTTT
>TRBJ2-5|TRBV7-2|few|.
CASSLVFAAGQETQYF
TGTGCCAGCAGCTTAGTATTTGCGGCTGGCCAAGAGACCCAGTACTTC
>TRBJ2-6|TRBV6-1|few|.
CASSENGANVLTF
TGTGCCAGCAGTGAGAACGGGGCCAACGTCCTGACTTTC
>TRBJ2-3|TRBV20-1|.|.
CSALGQHTQYF
TGCAGTGCGCTCGGACAGCATACGCAGTATTTT
>TRBJ2-2|TRBV25-1|.|TRBD1
CASRADRGRTGELFF
TGTGCCAGCAGAGCAGACAGGGGTCGCACCGGGGAGCTGTTTTTT
>TRBJ2-7|TRBV6-5|.|TRBD1
CASSPSTGTTYEQYF
TGTGCCAGCAGTCCGTCGACAGGGACCACCTACGAGCAGTACTTC
>TRBJ2-7|TRBV28|few|TRBD1
CASGLAGTGEGEQYF
TGTGCCAGCGGGTTAGCCGGGACAGGGGAAGGGGAGCAGTACTTC
>TRBJ1-3|TRBV6-1|.|.
CASSEDPTRQRNF
TGTGCCAGCAGTGAAGACCCTACGCGGCAGAGGAATTTT
>TRBJ1-4|TRBV5-1|.|.
CASSPTQGGGEKLFF
TGCGCCAGCAGCCCCACGCAGGGTGGCGGTGAAAAACTGTTTTTT